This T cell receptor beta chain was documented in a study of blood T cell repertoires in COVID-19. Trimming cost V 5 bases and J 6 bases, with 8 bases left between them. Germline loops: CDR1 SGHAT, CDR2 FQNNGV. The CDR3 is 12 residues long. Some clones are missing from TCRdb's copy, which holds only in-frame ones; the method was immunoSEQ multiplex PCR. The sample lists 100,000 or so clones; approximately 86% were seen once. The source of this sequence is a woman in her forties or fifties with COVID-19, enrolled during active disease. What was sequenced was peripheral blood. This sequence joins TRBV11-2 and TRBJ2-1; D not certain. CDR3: CASSLVSNEQFF. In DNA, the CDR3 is TGTGCCAGCAGCCTTGTGAGCAATGAGCAGTTCTTC.